A selection of T cell receptor beta chains follows, all from one sample in a study of blood T cells in healthy people across ages. One entry per CDR3 protein results from TCRdb running MiXCR on the 5' RACE reads. The table includes around 800,000 distinct CDR3 sequences, roughly 26% detected once. These data are also associated with another study on T cells of mothers and their children.

Source material: blood. These receptors came from a boy aged 10-17 years in good health. The CDR3 runs from the conserved cysteine through the conserved F or W. A D gene is named only where the DNA matches it firmly. For some rows the clone size is stated as once, few or many, or as a class when expanded; others skip it.

v_gene	j_gene	d_gene	abundance	CDR3nt	CDR3aa
TRBV20-1	TRBJ1-2	TRBD1	few	TGCAGTGCTAGAGAGCCGGACAGGGGGATCAATGGCTACACCTTC	CSAREPDRGINGYTF
TRBV10-2	TRBJ2-7	TRBD1	-	TGCGCCAGCAGTAGGACAGGGCCGTATTACGAGCAGTACTTC	CASSRTGPYYEQYF
TRBV18	TRBJ2-6	-	-	TGTGCCAGCTCACCAGGGCCGCCGAGCTCTGGGGCCAACGTCCTGACTTTC	CASSPGPPSSGANVLTF
TRBV6-2/TRBV6-3	TRBJ2-3	-	-	TGTGCCAGCAGTTGGACAGATACGCAGTATTTT	CASSWTDTQYF
TRBV30	TRBJ2-1	-	-	TGTGCCTGGACGACGGTCAATGAGCAGTTCTTC	CAWTTVNEQFF
TRBV7-9	TRBJ2-1	-	-	TGTGCCAGCAGCGGACGGGGGTCGATAAGGGAGCAGTTCTTC	CASSGRGSIREQFF
TRBV14	TRBJ2-5	-	once	TGTGCCAGCAGCCAAGGATTTCGGGATACAGAGACCCAGTACTTC	CASSQGFRDTETQYF
TRBV29-1	TRBJ2-5	TRBD2	many	TGCAGCGTTGAAGATGTGCGGGGGGAGACCCAGTACTTC	CSVEDVRGETQYF
TRBV24-1	TRBJ2-5	TRBD2	few	TGTGCCACCAGTACTAGCGGGCAAGAGACCCAGTACTTC	CATSTSGQETQYF
TRBV10-3	TRBJ2-5	-	few	TGTGCCATCAGTGAGCCAGGGTTAGAGACCCAGTACTTC	CAISEPGLETQYF
TRBV12-3/TRBV12-4	TRBJ1-6	TRBD1	few	TGTGCCAGCAGCCCCGACCGGGACAGGGAAAGATCACCCCTCCACTTT	CASSPDRDRERSPLHF
TRBV27	TRBJ2-2	-	few	TGTGCCAGCAGTTTTGTCAGGGCAAATCCGGGGGACACCGGGGAGCTGTTTTTT	CASSFVRANPGDTGELFF
TRBV5-1	TRBJ2-5	-	few	TGCGCCAGCAGCTTGGGCGGCAGTACCCAAGAGACCCAGTACTTC	CASSLGGSTQETQYF
TRBV28	TRBJ2-1	TRBD2	-	TGTGCCAGCAGTTTGCTACTAGCGGGGGGGCCCTACGATGAGCAGTTCTTC	CASSLLLAGGPYDEQFF
TRBV30	TRBJ2-5	-	few	TGTGCCGGGGCGGCCCGCGAGACCCAGTACTTC	CAGAARETQYF
TRBV29-1	TRBJ1-1	TRBD1	-	TGCAGCGTTGAACCAGGACAGGGGAATGAAGCTTTCTTT	CSVEPGQGNEAFF
TRBV12-3/TRBV12-4	TRBJ2-5	TRBD1	few	TGTGCCAGCAGGGACGGGACAGGCCAAGAGACCCAGTACTTC	CASRDGTGQETQYF
TRBV4-1	TRBJ1-4	-	few	TGCGCCAGCAGCCAAGAAGAACGGTCCTATAATGAAAAACTGTTTTTT	CASSQEERSYNEKLFF